Listed below are T cell receptor beta chains from one sample, sequenced in a study of blood T cell repertoires in COVID-19. TCRdb's copy holds only in-frame clones and misses some; the assay was immunoSEQ multiplex PCR. The profile shows some 490,000 clones, approximately 86% of them singletons. The sequenced sample consisted of PBMCs or T cells enriched from blood (not recorded which). The receptors were gathered from a woman aged 55-75 years who had recovered from COVID-19. CDR3s include the opening cysteine and the closing phenylalanine or tryptophan. The D gene is left open where the match is weak. The size of a clone is reported for some rows only, either as once, few or many, or as a class for expanded clones.

.,.,TRBJ2-5,TRBV5-1,CASSLVPGQETQYF,TGCGCCAGCAGCTTGGTTCCAGGCCAAGAGACCCAGTACTTC
.,TRBD2,TRBJ2-6,TRBV5-1,CASSWTSGGSSGANVLTF,TGCGCCAGCAGCTGGACTAGCGGGGGGAGCTCTGGGGCCAACGTCCTGACTTTC
.,.,TRBJ2-6,TRBV25-1,CASSPGSGANVLTF,TGTGCCAGCAGTCCGGGGTCTGGGGCCAACGTCCTGACTTTC
few,.,TRBJ1-5,TRBV27,CASSLSRSNQPQHF,TGTGCCAGCAGTTTAAGTAGAAGCAATCAGCCCCAGCATTTT
.,.,TRBJ1-2,TRBV6-5,CASSKEGSYGYTF,TGTGCCAGCAGTAAGGAGGGAAGCTATGGCTACACCTTC
.,TRBD1,TRBJ1-2,TRBV7-2,CASSLARGQDYGYTF,TGTGCCAGCAGCTTAGCCCGAGGACAGGACTATGGCTACACCTTC
once,TRBD1,TRBJ1-1,TRBV11-2,CASSFDRGNTEAFF,TGTGCCAGCAGCTTCGACAGGGGGAACACTGAAGCTTTCTTT
once,.,TRBJ2-5,TRBV3-1/TRBV3-2,CASSQTQGSVYRETQYF,TGTGCCAGCAGCCAAACGCAGGGGTCTGTCTATAGAGAGACCCAGTACTTC
.,.,TRBJ1-5,TRBV30,CAWSVRGGGNQPQHF,TGTGCCTGGAGTGTACGGGGTGGTGGCAATCAGCCCCAGCATTTT
.,TRBD1,TRBJ2-5,TRBV10-3,CAITATGGGETQYF,TGTGCCATCACCGCGACAGGGGGCGGGGAGACCCAGTACTTC
.,TRBD2,TRBJ2-2,TRBV6-5,CASSYLGLVTGELFF,TGTGCCAGCAGTTACCTCGGACTAGTGACCGGGGAGCTGTTTTTT
.,TRBD1,TRBJ1-2,TRBV9,CASSEVTGTGGDGYTF,TGTGCCAGCAGCGAGGTTACCGGGACAGGGGGCGATGGCTACACCTTC
.,TRBD1,TRBJ2-1,TRBV5-1,CASSSDRFYNEQFF,TGCGCCAGCAGCTCGGACAGGTTTTACAATGAGCAGTTCTTC
few,.,TRBJ1-2,TRBV6-1,CASSEVQGHGYTF,TGTGCCAGCAGTGAAGTCCAGGGCCATGGCTACACCTTC
.,.,TRBJ1-6,TRBV25-1,CASSEYPEAPYNSPLHF,TGTGCCAGCAGTGAATATCCCGAGGCCCCCTATAATTCACCCCTCCACTTT
few,.,TRBJ1-1,TRBV5-1,CASSPPSGEVSTEAFF,TGCGCCAGCAGCCCGCCTAGCGGGGAGGTAAGCACTGAAGCTTTCTTT
many,.,TRBJ1-4,TRBV7-9,CASSRLAVGGNEKLFF,TGTGCCAGCAGCCGCCTCGCGGTGGGGGGTAATGAAAAACTGTTTTTT
.,.,TRBJ1-3,TRBV29-1,CSVVAGHLSGNTIYF,TGCAGCGTTGTGGCAGGGCATTTATCTGGAAACACCATATATTTT
.,TRBD2,TRBJ2-7,TRBV25-1,CASSGSGGLYEQYF,TGTGCCAGCAGTGGAAGCGGGGGACTCTACGAGCAGTACTTC
.,.,TRBJ1-3,TRBV19,CASRVVSGNTIYF,TGTGCCAGTCGGGTTGTATCTGGAAACACCATATATTTT
.,TRBD2,TRBJ2-1,TRBV11-2,CASSHPSGVHNEQFF,TGTGCCAGCAGCCATCCTAGCGGGGTCCACAATGAGCAGTTCTTC
few,.,TRBJ1-1,TRBV24-1,CATSEGRTEAFF,TGTGCCACCAGTGAGGGCAGGACTGAAGCTTTCTTT
.,.,TRBJ1-5,TRBV28,CASSQKGFGQPQHF,TGTGCCAGCAGTCAAAAGGGGTTTGGTCAGCCCCAGCATTTT
.,TRBD2,TRBJ2-2,TRBV6-5,CASILAGVNTGELFF,TGTGCCAGCATTCTAGCGGGTGTCAACACCGGGGAGCTGTTTTTT
.,TRBD1,TRBJ2-5,TRBV24-1,CATSDLSISTGAETQYF,TGTGCCACCAGTGATTTGAGTATAAGTACAGGGGCAGAGACCCAGTACTTC
.,TRBD1,TRBJ1-2,TRBV10-3,CAISDKGARYGYTF,TGTGCCATCAGTGACAAGGGGGCCCGCTATGGCTACACCTTC
.,.,TRBJ2-4,TRBV6-1,CASSEEAVGYIQYF,TGTGCCAGCAGTGAAGAAGCGGTGGGTTACATTCAGTACTTC
.,TRBD1,TRBJ1-2,TRBV12-3/TRBV12-4,CASTINRGYGYTF,TGTGCCAGCACCATAAACAGGGGCTATGGCTACACCTTC
.,.,TRBJ2-3,TRBV5-1,CASSLAVVSTDTQYF,TGCGCCAGCAGCTTGGCCGTAGTTAGCACAGATACGCAGTATTTT